The present T cell receptor beta chain was sequenced within a study of metastatic and nonmetastatic thyroid tumors. Study-wide background: For malignant and benign thyroid patients, tumor or nodule tissue and blood were the sources whose repertoires were compared.

In germline, CDR1 is MNHEY, CDR2 SVGEGT. Trimming pared 5 bases from V and 0 bases from J, leaving 17 bases between. There are 18 residues in the CDR3. This clone was counted ten times or more. Other DNA sequences in the same sample also yield this CDR3. TCRdb redid the clone calls on the PCR reads using MiXCR. The top ten clones hold about a fifth of a sample with roughly 61,000 clones, just over 4% of them seen once. Treatment of any kind had been given to no patient before thyroid surgery. Sequencing used blood. The receptor was isolated from a female donor with papillary thyroid cancer or a benign thyroid nodule (not recorded which). Some clones in this sample may be carry-over from other donors' samples. The rearrangement uses TRBV6-2 or TRBV6-3 and TRBJ2-6; D unresolved. The CDR3 DNA reads as TGTGCCAGCAGTGTACCCAGTGGAGCCACCTCTGGGGCCAACGTCCTGACTTTC. This codes for CASSVPSGATSGANVLTF.